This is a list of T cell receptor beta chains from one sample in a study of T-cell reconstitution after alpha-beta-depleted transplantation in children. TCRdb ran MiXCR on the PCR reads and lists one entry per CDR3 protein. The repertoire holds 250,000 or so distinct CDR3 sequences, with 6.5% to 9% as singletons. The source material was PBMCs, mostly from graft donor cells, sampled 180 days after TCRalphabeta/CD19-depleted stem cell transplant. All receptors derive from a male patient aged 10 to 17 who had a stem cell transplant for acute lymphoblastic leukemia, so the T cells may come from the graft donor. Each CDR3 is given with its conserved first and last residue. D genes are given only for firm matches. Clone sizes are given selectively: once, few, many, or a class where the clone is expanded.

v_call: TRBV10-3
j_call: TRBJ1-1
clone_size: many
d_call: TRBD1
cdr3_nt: TGTGCCATCAGTGAGCCTCCCGGGACAGACTCCCTTGGGACTGAAGCTTTCTTT
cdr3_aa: CAISEPPGTDSLGTEAFF

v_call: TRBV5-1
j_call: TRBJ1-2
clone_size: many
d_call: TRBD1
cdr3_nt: TGCGCCAGCAGCTCTGGACAGGGCTATATCAATGGCTACACCTTC
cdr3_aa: CASSSGQGYINGYTF

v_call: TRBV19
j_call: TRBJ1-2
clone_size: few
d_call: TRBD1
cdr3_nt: TGTGCCATCAGGACAGGGGGCAACTATGGCTACACCTTC
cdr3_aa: CAIRTGGNYGYTF

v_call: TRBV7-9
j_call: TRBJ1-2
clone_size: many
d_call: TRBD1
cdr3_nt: TGTGCCAGCACCCCCTCCCCAGACAGGGGGCGATACGGCTACACCTTC
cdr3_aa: CASTPSPDRGRYGYTF

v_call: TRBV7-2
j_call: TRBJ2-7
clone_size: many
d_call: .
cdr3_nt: TGTGCCAGCAGCCAGAGCTCCTACGAGCAGTACTTC
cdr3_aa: CASSQSSYEQYF

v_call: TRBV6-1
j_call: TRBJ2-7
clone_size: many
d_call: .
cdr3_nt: TGTGCCAGCAACCTAGGACGGTCCTCCTACGAGCAGTACTTC
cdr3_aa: CASNLGRSSYEQYF

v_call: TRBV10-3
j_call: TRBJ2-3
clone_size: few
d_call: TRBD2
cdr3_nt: TGTGCCATCGCGGCGGGAGGTCACACAGATACGCAGTATTTT
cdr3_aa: CAIAAGGHTDTQYF

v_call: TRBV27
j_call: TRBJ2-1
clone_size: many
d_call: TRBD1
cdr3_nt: TGTGCCAGCAGCCGTTATTGGGGGTCCGGGACAGGGACCTACAATGAGCAGTTCTTC
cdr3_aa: CASSRYWGSGTGTYNEQFF

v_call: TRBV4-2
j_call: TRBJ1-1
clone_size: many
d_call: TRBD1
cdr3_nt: TGTGCCAGCAGCCGACAGGGCAAAGATACTGAAGCTTTCTTT
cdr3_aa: CASSRQGKDTEAFF

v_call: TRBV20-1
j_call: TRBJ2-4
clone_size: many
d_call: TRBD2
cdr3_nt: TGCAGTGCTAGAGATTCGGGGAGGGCGAAAAACATTCAGTACTTC
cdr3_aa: CSARDSGRAKNIQYF

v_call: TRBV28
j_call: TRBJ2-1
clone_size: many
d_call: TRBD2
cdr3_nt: TGTGCCAGCAGTCGTAGCGGGAGTAGGAGGTTTGAGCAGTTCTTC
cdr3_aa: CASSRSGSRRFEQFF

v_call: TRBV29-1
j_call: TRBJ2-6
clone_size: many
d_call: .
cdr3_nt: TGCAGCGTTGCGGGACGTCTCTCTGGGGCCAACGTCCTGACTTTC
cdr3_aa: CSVAGRLSGANVLTF

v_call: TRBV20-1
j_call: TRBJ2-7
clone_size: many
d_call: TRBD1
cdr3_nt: TGCAGTGCTAGAGATAGGGGGACAGGGGTAGTCGAGCAGTACTTC
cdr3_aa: CSARDRGTGVVEQYF

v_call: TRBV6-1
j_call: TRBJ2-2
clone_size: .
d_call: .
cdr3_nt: TGTGCCAGCACAAGGGGTCAAACCGGGGAGCTGTTTTTT
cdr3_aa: CASTRGQTGELFF

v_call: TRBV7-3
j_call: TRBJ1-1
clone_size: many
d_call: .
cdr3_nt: TGTGCCAGCAGCTTACAGGGGCGAGGGGCTGAAGCTTTCTTT
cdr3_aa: CASSLQGRGAEAFF

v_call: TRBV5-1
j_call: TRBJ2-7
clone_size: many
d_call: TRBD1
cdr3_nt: TGCGCCAGCAGCTTCTACAGGGGCCCCTTCTACGAGCAGTACTTC
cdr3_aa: CASSFYRGPFYEQYF

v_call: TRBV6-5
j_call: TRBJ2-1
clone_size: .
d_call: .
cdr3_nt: TGTGCCAGCAGTTCGGGACAAGGACTGACCAATGAGCAGTTCTTC
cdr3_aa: CASSSGQGLTNEQFF

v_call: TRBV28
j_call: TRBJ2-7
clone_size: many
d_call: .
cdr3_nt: TGTGCCAGCAGTTTATCGGACATCTACGAGCAGTACTTC
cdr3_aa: CASSLSDIYEQYF

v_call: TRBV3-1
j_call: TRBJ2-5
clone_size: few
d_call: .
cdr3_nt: TGTGCCAGCAGCCAAGAGGGGGGACGGGAGACCCAGTACTTC
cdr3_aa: CASSQEGGRETQYF

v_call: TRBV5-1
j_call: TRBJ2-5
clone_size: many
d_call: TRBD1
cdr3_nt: TGCGCCAGCAACACCCTTGGGACAGGAGTACAAGAGACCCAGTACTTC
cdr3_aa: CASNTLGTGVQETQYF

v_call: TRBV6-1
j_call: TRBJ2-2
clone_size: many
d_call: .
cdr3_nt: TGTGCCAGCATCATCCAGGGTTCCACCGGGGAGCTGTTTTTT
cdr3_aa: CASIIQGSTGELFF

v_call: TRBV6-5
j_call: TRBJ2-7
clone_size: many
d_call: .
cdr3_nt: TGTGCCAGCAGTTACTCCAGGGTTACGTGGGCCTACGAGCAGTACTTC
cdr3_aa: CASSYSRVTWAYEQYF

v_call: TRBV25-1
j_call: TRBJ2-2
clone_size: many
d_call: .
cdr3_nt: TGTGCCAGCAGTGAGTGGGTGACGAACACCGGGGAGCTGTTTTTT
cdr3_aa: CASSEWVTNTGELFF

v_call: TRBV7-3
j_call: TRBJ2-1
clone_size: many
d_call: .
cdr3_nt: TGTGCCAGCAGCCGCCAGGGGAGCTCCTACAATGAGCAGTTCTTC
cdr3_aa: CASSRQGSSYNEQFF

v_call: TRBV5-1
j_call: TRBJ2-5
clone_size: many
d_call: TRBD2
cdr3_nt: TGCGCCAGCAGCCTGGCGGGCGGGAGAGTTGAGACCCAGTACTTC
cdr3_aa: CASSLAGGRVETQYF

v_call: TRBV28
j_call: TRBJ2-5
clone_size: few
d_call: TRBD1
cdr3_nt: TGTGCCAGCTACCTTTCACAGGGGGCATTGGAGACCCAGTACTTC
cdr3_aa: CASYLSQGALETQYF

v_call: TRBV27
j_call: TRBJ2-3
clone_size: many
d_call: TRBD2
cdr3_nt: TGTGCCAGCAGTCAACAGGGGCTAGCGGGGAGGGATACGCAGTATTTT
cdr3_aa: CASSQQGLAGRDTQYF

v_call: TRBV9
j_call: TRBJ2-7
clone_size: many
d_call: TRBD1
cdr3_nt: TGTGCCAGCAGCGTAGATGAGGGACAGTTTACCTACGAGCAGTACTTC
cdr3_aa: CASSVDEGQFTYEQYF

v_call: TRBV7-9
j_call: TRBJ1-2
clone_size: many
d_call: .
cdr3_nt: TGTGCCAGCAGCTTAGCGGTTGGGGGACGGTTAACCTATGGCTACACCTTC
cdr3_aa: CASSLAVGGRLTYGYTF

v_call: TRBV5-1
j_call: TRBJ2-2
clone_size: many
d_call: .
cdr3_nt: TGCGCCAGCAGCTTGCCAAGGGACACCTCGAACACCGGGGAGCTGTTTTTT
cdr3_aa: CASSLPRDTSNTGELFF

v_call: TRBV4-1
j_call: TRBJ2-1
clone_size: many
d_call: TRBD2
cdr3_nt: TGCGCCAGCAGCCAAGTGGAAGCGGGAGCTTCCTACAATGAGCAGTTCTTC
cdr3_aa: CASSQVEAGASYNEQFF

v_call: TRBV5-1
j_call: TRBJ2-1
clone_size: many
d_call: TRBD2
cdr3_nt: TGCGCCAGCAGCCGCGGACTAGCGGGAGTCCGTGAGCAGTTCTTC
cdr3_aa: CASSRGLAGVREQFF

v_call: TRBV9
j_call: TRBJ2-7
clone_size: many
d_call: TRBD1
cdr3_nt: TGTGCCAGCAGCGTCGTACAGGGGGGCGAGCAGTACTTC
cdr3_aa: CASSVVQGGEQYF

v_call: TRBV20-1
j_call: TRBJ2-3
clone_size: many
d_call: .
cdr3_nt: TGCAGTGCTAGCACGGACACTGCACTGAGAAATACGCAGTATTTT
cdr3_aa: CSASTDTALRNTQYF

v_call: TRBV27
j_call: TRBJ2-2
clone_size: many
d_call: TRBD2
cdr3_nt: TGTGCCAGCAGTCCCCTACCACGGGGGGGGAACACCGGGGAGCTGTTTTTT
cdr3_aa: CASSPLPRGGNTGELFF

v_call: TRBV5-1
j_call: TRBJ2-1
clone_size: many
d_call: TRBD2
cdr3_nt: TGCGCCAGCAGCCCGGGCGGGAGTTCGGGAGAGCAGTTCTTC
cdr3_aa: CASSPGGSSGEQFF

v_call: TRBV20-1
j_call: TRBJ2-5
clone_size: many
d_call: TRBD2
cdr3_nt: TGCAGTGCTAGGAAGTTCGGGGGGGGACAAGAGACCCAGTACTTC
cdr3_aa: CSARKFGGGQETQYF

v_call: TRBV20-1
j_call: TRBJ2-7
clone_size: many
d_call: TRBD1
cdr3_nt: TGCAGTGCTTTTCCGGGACAGGGAGCCTACGAGCAGTACTTC
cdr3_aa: CSAFPGQGAYEQYF

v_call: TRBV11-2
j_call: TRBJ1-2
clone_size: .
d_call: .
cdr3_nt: TGTGCCAGCAGCCCCCGCTTTAACTATGGCTACACCTTC
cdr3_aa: CASSPRFNYGYTF

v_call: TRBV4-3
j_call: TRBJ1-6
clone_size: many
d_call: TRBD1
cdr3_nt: TGCGCCAGCAGCCAAGATGAGCGGCAGGGGGCCCGGGGTTCACCCCTCCACTTT
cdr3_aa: CASSQDERQGARGSPLHF

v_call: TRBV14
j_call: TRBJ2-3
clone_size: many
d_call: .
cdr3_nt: TGTGCCAGCAGCCAAGTTCCGACAGACTTCACAGATACGCAGTATTTT
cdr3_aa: CASSQVPTDFTDTQYF

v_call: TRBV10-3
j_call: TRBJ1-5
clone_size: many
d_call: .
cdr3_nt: TGTGCCATCAGTGAGTCGTTTAGCGGGGATCAGCCCCAGCATTTT
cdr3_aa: CAISESFSGDQPQHF

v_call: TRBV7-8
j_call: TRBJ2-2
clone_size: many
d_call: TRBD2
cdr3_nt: TGTGCCAGCAGCTTAGCTAGCGGGGGGGCGAACACCGGGGAGCTGTTTTTT
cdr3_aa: CASSLASGGANTGELFF

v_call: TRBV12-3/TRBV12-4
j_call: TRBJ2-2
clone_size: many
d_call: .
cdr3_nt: TGTGCCAGCAGTTTAGGGGAGCTGTTTTTT
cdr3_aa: CASSLGELFF

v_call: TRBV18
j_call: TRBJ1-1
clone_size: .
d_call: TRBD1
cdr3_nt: TGTGCCAGCTCACCAACTCCGGGACAGGGGGCGACTGAAGCTTTCTTT
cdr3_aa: CASSPTPGQGATEAFF

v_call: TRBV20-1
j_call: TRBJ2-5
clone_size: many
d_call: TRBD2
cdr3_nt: TGCAGTGCTAGAGTGGGTAGCGGGGGTGGAGAGACCCAGTACTTC
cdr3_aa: CSARVGSGGGETQYF

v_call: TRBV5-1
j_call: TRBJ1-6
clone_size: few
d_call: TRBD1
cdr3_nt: TGCGCCAGCAGCAACCGGGACAGAAATTCACCCCTCCACTTT
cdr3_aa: CASSNRDRNSPLHF

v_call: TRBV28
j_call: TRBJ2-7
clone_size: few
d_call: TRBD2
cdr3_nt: TGTGCCAGCAGTTGGGGGGGTGTCTCCGAACCCTACGAGCAGTACTTC
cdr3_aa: CASSWGGVSEPYEQYF

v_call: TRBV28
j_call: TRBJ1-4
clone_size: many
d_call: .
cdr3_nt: TGTGCCAGCAGTTTCCCGGGACATAATGAAAAACTGTTTTTT
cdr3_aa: CASSFPGHNEKLFF

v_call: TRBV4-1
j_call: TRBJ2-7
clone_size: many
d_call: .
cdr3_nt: TGCGCCAGCAGCGAAGTCGGGGGCTACGAGCAGTACTTC
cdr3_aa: CASSEVGGYEQYF

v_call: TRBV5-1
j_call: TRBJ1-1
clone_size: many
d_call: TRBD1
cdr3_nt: TGCGCCAGCAGCCCCCGGGACAGGTCGAGAACTGAAGCTTTCTTT
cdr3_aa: CASSPRDRSRTEAFF

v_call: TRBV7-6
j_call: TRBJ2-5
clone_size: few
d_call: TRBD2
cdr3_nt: TGTGCCAGCAGCATGGGGACTAGGCAAGAGACCCAGTACTTC
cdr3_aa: CASSMGTRQETQYF

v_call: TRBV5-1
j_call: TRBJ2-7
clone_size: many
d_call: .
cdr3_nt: TGCGCCAGCAGCTTGGCCCCGGGCGAGCAGTACTTC
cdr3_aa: CASSLAPGEQYF

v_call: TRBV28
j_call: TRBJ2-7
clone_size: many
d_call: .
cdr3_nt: TGTGCCAGCAGTTTCCTCCAAGGGGGGCAGTACTTC
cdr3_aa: CASSFLQGGQYF